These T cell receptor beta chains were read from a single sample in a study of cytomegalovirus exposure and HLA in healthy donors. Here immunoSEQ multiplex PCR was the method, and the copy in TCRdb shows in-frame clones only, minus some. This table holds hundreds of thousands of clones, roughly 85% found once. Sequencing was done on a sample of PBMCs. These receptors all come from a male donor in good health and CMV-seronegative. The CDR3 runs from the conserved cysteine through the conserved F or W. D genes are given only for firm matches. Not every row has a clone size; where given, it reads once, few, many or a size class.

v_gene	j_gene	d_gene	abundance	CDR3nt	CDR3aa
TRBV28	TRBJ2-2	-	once	TGTGCCAGCAGTTTAGTATTAGTGGTCGGGGAGCTGTTTTTT	CASSLVLVVGELFF
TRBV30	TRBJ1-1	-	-	TGTGCCTGGAGTGTAGATCGGACAGAGATGAACACTGAAGCTTTCTTT	CAWSVDRTEMNTEAFF
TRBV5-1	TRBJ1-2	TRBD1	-	TGCGCCAGCAGCCCCGGACCCAGGGGGGTTGGCTACACCTTC	CASSPGPRGVGYTF
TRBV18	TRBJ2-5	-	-	TGTGCCAGCTCACGGGGGGACAGAGAGACCCAGTACTTC	CASSRGDRETQYF
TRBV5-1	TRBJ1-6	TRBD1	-	TGCGCCAGCAGCCAACTCGGACAGGGGGACAATTCACCCCTCCACTTT	CASSQLGQGDNSPLHF
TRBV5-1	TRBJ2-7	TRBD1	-	TGCGCCAGCGGCCGGACAGGGGGAGGGGAGCAGTACTTC	CASGRTGGGEQYF
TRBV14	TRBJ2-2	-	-	TGTGCCAGCAGTCCCTACTTGAACACCGGGGAGCTGTTTTTT	CASSPYLNTGELFF
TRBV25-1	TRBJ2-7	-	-	TGTGCCAGCAGTGACCCTTTCCCCTACGAGCAGTACTTC	CASSDPFPYEQYF
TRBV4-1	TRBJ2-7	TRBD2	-	TGCGCCAGCAGCCAAGGGGACGGGGGGACTTCCTACGAGCAGTACTTC	CASSQGDGGTSYEQYF
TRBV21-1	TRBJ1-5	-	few	TGTGCCAGCAGCACGGGACAGGGAACCGATCAGCCCCAGCATTTT	CASSTGQGTDQPQHF
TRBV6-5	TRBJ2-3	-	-	TGTGCCAGCAGTTACTCGGAGCTATACACAGATACGCAGTATTTT	CASSYSELYTDTQYF
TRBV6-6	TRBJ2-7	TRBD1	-	TGTGCCAGCAGTTACGCATTAGGACAGGGGGCCTACGAGCAGTACTTC	CASSYALGQGAYEQYF
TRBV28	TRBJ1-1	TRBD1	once	TGTGCCAGCAGTCCCCCCAGGGGGCGCCAGGCTTTCTTT	CASSPPRGRQAFF
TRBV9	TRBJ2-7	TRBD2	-	TGTGCCAGCAGCGTAGGGGGACTAGCTGGCTACGAGCAGTACTTC	CASSVGGLAGYEQYF
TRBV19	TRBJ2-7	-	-	TGTGCCAGTTCTCTAAACCCGGACAGCTCCTACGAGCAGTACTTC	CASSLNPDSSYEQYF
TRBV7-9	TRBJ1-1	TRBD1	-	TGTGCCAGCAGAGTTGACAGGGGGAATTTGAACACTGAAGCTTTCTTT	CASRVDRGNLNTEAFF
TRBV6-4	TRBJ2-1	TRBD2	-	TGTGCCAGCAGTGACGGGGAGCGGGAACTGTTCTTC	CASSDGERELFF
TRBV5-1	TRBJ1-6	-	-	TGCGCCAGCAGCCCGGGGGTTGTGAATTCACCCCTCCACTTT	CASSPGVVNSPLHF
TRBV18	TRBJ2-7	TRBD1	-	TGTGCCAGCTCCCCGAGCTGGACAGGGCCAGACGAGCAGTACTTC	CASSPSWTGPDEQYF
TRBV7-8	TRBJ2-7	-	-	TGTGCCAGCAGCGGGACAATTAGTGGGGCTGCAACGATCTACGAGCAGTACTTC	CASSGTISGAATIYEQYF
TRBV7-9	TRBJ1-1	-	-	TGTGCCAGCAGCTTAGTCCCAGGTTTGAACACTGAAGCTTTCTTT	CASSLVPGLNTEAFF
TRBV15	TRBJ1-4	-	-	TGTGCCACCAGCAGAGATCGTCCAACTAATGAAAAACTGTTTTTT	CATSRDRPTNEKLFF
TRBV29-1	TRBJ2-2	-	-	TGCAGCGTTGCATCCCCCGGGGAGCTGTTTTTT	CSVASPGELFF
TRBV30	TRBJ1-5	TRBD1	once	TGTGCCTGCAGTAGGGACAGGGCTGTAGGGCCCCAGCATTTT	CACSRDRAVGPQHF
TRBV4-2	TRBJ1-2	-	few	TGTGCCAGCAGCCCGATACAGGAGTCTAACTATGGCTACACCTTC	CASSPIQESNYGYTF
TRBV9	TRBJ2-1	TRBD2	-	TGTGCCAGCAGCGTCCCGACTAGCGGGGGACCCAATGAGCAGTTCTTC	CASSVPTSGGPNEQFF
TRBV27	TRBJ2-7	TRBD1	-	TGTGCCAGCAGTTACACAGGGGACCTTCTGTACGAGCAGTACTTC	CASSYTGDLLYEQYF
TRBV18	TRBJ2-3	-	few	TGTGCCAGCTCACCGACAGCCTCCACAGATACGCAGTATTTT	CASSPTASTDTQYF
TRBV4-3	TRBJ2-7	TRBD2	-	TGCGCCAGCAGCCAAGATAGCCTAGCGGGAGGAACTGAGCAGTACTTC	CASSQDSLAGGTEQYF
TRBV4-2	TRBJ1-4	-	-	TGTGCCAGCAGCCAAGATAAGGAGGGAAGACGCGAAAAACTGTTTTTT	CASSQDKEGRREKLFF
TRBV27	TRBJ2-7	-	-	TGTGCCAGCAGTTTATTCGGTTCTTCCTACGAGCAGTACTTC	CASSLFGSSYEQYF
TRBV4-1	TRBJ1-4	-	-	TGCGCCAGCAGTCCAACACAGATTAATGAAAAACTGTTTTTT	CASSPTQINEKLFF
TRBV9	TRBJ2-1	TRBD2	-	TGTGCCAGCAGCGACAGACTAGCGGGGGCGAACTACAATGAGCAGTTCTTC	CASSDRLAGANYNEQFF
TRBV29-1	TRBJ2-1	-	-	TGCAGCCTCCGCTCCTACAATGAGCAGTTCTTC	CSLRSYNEQFF
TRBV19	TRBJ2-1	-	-	TGTGCCAGTAGTACCCAACAGGGGGGGCTCCGTTCTGAGCAGTTCTTC	CASSTQQGGLRSEQFF
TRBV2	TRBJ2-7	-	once	TGTGCCAGCAGTTACACCCGGGACAACTCCTACGAGCAGTACTTC	CASSYTRDNSYEQYF
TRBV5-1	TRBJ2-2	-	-	TGCGCCAGCAGCTTGCAGACGAACACCGGGGAGCTGTTTTTT	CASSLQTNTGELFF
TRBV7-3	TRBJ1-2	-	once	TGTGCCAGCAGCTTAAGCGGGGGGACCCTCGAGGGCTACACCTTC	CASSLSGGTLEGYTF
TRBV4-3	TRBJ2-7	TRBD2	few	TGCGCCAGCAGCCCGGGACTAGCGGGAGTTTACGAGCAGTACTTC	CASSPGLAGVYEQYF
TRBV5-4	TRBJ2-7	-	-	TGTGCCAGCAGCTTGGGTCGGGATTTCTACGAGCAGTACTTC	CASSLGRDFYEQYF
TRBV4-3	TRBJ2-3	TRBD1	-	TGCGCCAGCAGCCAAGATAAATTACAGGGGATCACAGATACGCAGTATTTT	CASSQDKLQGITDTQYF
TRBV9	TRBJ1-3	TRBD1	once	TGTGCCAGCAGCGTAGCAAGCAGGGGGGTTGGAAACACCATATATTTT	CASSVASRGVGNTIYF
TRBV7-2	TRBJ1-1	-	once	TGTGCCAGCAGCTTGGGACACATTGAAGCTTTCTTT	CASSLGHIEAFF
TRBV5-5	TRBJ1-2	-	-	TGTGCCAGCAGCCCAGGGGAGGGAGGCTACACCTTC	CASSPGEGGYTF
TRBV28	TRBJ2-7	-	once	TGTGCCAGCAGTTTACCGGTCGGGGTAGAGGAGCAGTACTTC	CASSLPVGVEEQYF
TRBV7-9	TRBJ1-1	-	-	TGTGCCAGCAGCTTTCCCGGGGGGACGGGGGGGGCGAACACTGAAGCTTTCTTT	CASSFPGGTGGANTEAFF
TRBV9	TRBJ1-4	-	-	TGTGCCAGCAGCCCCCGCGGGGGGGCTGAAGAAAAACTGTTTTTT	CASSPRGGAEEKLFF
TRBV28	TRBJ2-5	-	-	TGTGCCAGCAGTTTACTACAGGGGGGGGAGACCCAGTACTTC	CASSLLQGGETQYF
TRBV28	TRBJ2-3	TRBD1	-	TGTGCCAGCAGTTCTGACAGGGGCCCAGATACGCAGTATTTT	CASSSDRGPDTQYF
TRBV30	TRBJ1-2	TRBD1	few	TGTGCCTGGGTTCCGCGGGACAGGGACTCTGGCTACACCTTC	CAWVPRDRDSGYTF
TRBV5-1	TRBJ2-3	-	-	TGCGCCAGCAGCTTGGCCGAGCCTGGGCCAGATACGCAGTATTTT	CASSLAEPGPDTQYF
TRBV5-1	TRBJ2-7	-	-	TGCGCCAGCAGCGTGGGGACCCGGGACACTCCTAACGAGCAGTACTTC	CASSVGTRDTPNEQYF
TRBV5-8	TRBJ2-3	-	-	TGTGCCAGCAGCACCCCCCTCCGGTACGGCACAGATACGCAGTATTTT	CASSTPLRYGTDTQYF
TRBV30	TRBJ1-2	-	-	TGTGCCTTGGAGGGATCAGGTGGCTACACCTTC	CALEGSGGYTF
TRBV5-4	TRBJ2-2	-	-	TGTGCCAGCAGCCCCCAAAACAGGGAATACACCGGGGAGCTGTTTTTT	CASSPQNREYTGELFF
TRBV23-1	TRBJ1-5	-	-	TGCGCCAGCAGTCAATCGAATCAGAACCATCAGCCCCAGCATTTT	CASSQSNQNHQPQHF
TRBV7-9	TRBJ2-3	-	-	TGTGCCAGCAGCTCCCCGGCGGGGGATACGCAGTATTTT	CASSSPAGDTQYF
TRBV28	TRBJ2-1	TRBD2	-	TGTGCCAGCAGTAGCCCGGGGGGGGAAACTATCTACAATGAGCAGTTCTTC	CASSSPGGETIYNEQFF
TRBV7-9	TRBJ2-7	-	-	TGTGCCAGCGGGGGGGCAGGGGCCGGGTACGAGCAGTACTTC	CASGGAGAGYEQYF
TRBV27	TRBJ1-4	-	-	TGTGCCAGCAAAGGTGGAGGTCTGGGAAAACTGTTTTTT	CASKGGGLGKLFF